This entry lists 2 T cell receptor beta chains sequenced from one sample in a study of post-analysis software for immune sequencing data. General observations from the study: Five TRBV segments, including TRBV5-6, TRBV5-1 and TRBV20-1, were more frequent in patients than controls.

For these TCRs, the target antigens are not known. The TCR beta cDNA libraries contained unique molecular identifiers. Via MiXCR, TCRdb re-called the PCR reads, giving one row per CDR3 protein. Seen here are over 300,000 distinct CDR3 sequences, roughly 35% observed once, and the top ten hold roughly 13%. Specimen: blood. The origin of the receptors is a girl aged 10-17 years with multiple sclerosis.

The chain couples TRBV7-3 to TRBJ2-3; 8 bases match TRBD2. CDR1 and CDR2 from the germline V gene are SGHTA and FQGTGA. The ends lost 4 bases at V and 1 base at J; junction bases unmatched: 4. The CDR3 length is 15 residues. The CDR3 here is CASSSQAGGTDTQYF. In DNA form, the CDR3 reads TGTGCCAGCAGCTCCCAAGCGGGGGGCACAGATACGCAGTATTTT.

This clonotype was counted a few times. The V gene is TRBV10-3, the J gene TRBJ1-1; weak D call: TRBD1 (5 bases). From germline, CDR1 is ENHRY and CDR2 SYGVKD. The V end lost 10 bases, the J end lost 4 bases, and 16 bases lay between the germline ends. The CDR3 is 13 residues long. The CDR3 loop is CATNGGEPTEAFF. CDR3 sequence (DNA): TGTGCCACCAATGGGGGGGAACCCACTGAAGCTTTCTTT.